This is a list of T cell receptor beta chains from one sample in a study of OX40 agonist ivuxolimab in advanced cancers. Profiled with immunoSEQ multiplex PCR; TCRdb holds only in-frame clones, not every one. The sample includes about 53,000 clones, approximately 83% of them seen just once. The sequenced sample was CD4+ or CD8+ T cells sorted from blood, obtained in a trial of the OX40 agonist ivuxolimab. The receptors derive from an adult with an advanced solid tumor such as melanoma, head and neck, liver or kidney cancer. CDR3s include the opening cysteine and the closing phenylalanine or tryptophan. The D gene is left open where the match is weak. A row's size may be missing; if present it is once, few, many or a size class.

clone_size d_call j_call v_call cdr3_aa cdr3_nt
. . TRBJ2-7 TRBV7-7 CASSLGSGDSYEQYF TGTGCTAGCAGCTTAGGATCCGGGGATTCCTACGAGCAGTACTTC
. . TRBJ2-7 TRBV11-2 CASSFRAADGEQYF TGTGCCAGCAGCTTTAGGGCCGCAGACGGGGAGCAGTACTTC
once . TRBJ1-4 TRBV5-1 CASSLEMGGRKLFF TGCGCCAGCAGCTTGGAAATGGGAGGGAGGAAACTGTTTTTT
. TRBD1 TRBJ2-5 TRBV7-2 CASSSGTAQETQYF TGTGCCAGCAGCTCAGGGACAGCACAAGAGACCCAGTACTTC
. TRBD2 TRBJ2-1 TRBV6-6 CASSSRSGRINEQFF TGTGCCAGCAGTTCCCGAAGCGGGAGGATAAATGAGCAGTTCTTC
. TRBD1 TRBJ1-4 TRBV30 CAWSGDRGPGEKLFF TGTGCCTGGAGCGGCGACAGGGGCCCGGGGGAAAAACTGTTTTTT
. . TRBJ2-5 TRBV5-1 CASSYSTGHQETQYF TGCGCCAGCAGCTACTCAACAGGGCACCAAGAGACCCAGTACTTC
. . TRBJ1-5 TRBV7-2 CASSLRTENQPQHF TGTGCCAGCAGCTTACGGACAGAGAATCAGCCCCAGCATTTT
. TRBD1 TRBJ2-3 TRBV12-5 CASGQDRGADTQYF TGTGCTAGTGGTCAGGACAGGGGGGCAGATACGCAGTATTTT
. TRBD1 TRBJ1-1 TRBV7-9 CASSANRGSSEAFF TGTGCCAGCAGCGCAAACAGGGGCTCAAGTGAAGCTTTCTTT
. . TRBJ2-1 TRBV7-9 CASSLPGLCFF TGTGCCAGCAGCTTACCGGGACTTTGCTTCTTC
. TRBD1 TRBJ2-7 TRBV6-5 CASQGTASSYEQYF TGTGCCAGCCAGGGGACAGCGAGCTCCTACGAGCAGTACTTC
. . TRBJ1-2 TRBV7-8 CATKGGQGYTF TGTGCCACAAAGGGGGGCCAAGGCTACACCTTC
once . TRBJ2-6 TRBV7-2 CASSLVGRPSGANVLTF TGTGCCAGCAGCTTAGTCGGCAGGCCCTCTGGGGCCAACGTCCTGACTTTC
. . TRBJ2-1 TRBV7-3 CASSLNGGPYNEQFF TGTGCCAGCAGCTTAAATGGGGGGCCCTACAATGAGCAGTTCTTC
many TRBD1 TRBJ1-5 TRBV19 CASSGKRTGFGQPQHF TGTGCCAGTAGCGGGAAAAGGACAGGGTTCGGTCAGCCCCAGCATTTT
. TRBD2 TRBJ2-3 TRBV4-3 CASSQDRMTSGPGGTDTQYF TGCGCCAGCAGCCAAGATAGGATGACTAGCGGGCCAGGGGGGACAGATACGCAGTATTTT
. . TRBJ2-2 TRBV18 CASSGSVLDTGELFF TGTGCCAGCTCAGGCAGTGTTCTGGACACCGGGGAGCTGTTTTTT
. TRBD1 TRBJ1-1 TRBV29-1 CSVDDRGQDTEAFF TGCAGCGTTGACGACAGGGGGCAGGACACTGAAGCTTTCTTT
. . TRBJ1-2 TRBV5-8 CASSPDRSHGYTF TGTGCCAGCAGCCCGGACCGAAGCCATGGCTACACCTTC
. . TRBJ2-5 TRBV5-1 CASSLGTRQETQYF TGCGCCAGCAGCTTGGGGACAAGGCAAGAGACCCAGTACTTC
. . TRBJ2-7 TRBV6-1 CASTPAGGTDEQYF TGTGCCAGCACCCCAGCCGGGGGTACAGACGAGCAGTACTTC
. TRBD2 TRBJ2-2 TRBV4-1 CASSHIRLAGGPANTGELFF TGCGCCAGCAGCCACATTCGACTAGCGGGAGGGCCGGCGAACACCGGGGAGCTGTTTTTT
. . TRBJ1-3 TRBV14 CASSQGQAYSGNTIYF TGTGCCAGCAGCCAAGGTCAAGCTTACTCTGGAAACACCATATATTTT
. TRBD1 TRBJ2-4 TRBV6-1 CASSPDRAPKNIQYF TGTGCCAGCAGTCCGGACAGGGCCCCCAAAAACATTCAGTACTTC
. TRBD2 TRBJ2-5 TRBV12-5 CASGSGLAGEETQYF TGTGCTAGTGGTTCGGGACTAGCGGGGGAAGAGACCCAGTACTTC
. . TRBJ2-3 TRBV7-8 CASSLSDTQYF TGTGCCAGCAGCCTCTCAGATACGCAGTATTTT
. . TRBJ2-7 TRBV7-2 CASSTGAYEQYF TGTGCCAGCAGCACCGGGGCCTACGAGCAGTACTTC
. . TRBJ1-2 TRBV14 CASSSVGARMDYGYTF TGTGCCAGCAGCTCAGTGGGCGCACGCATGGACTATGGCTACACCTTC
. TRBD2 TRBJ2-5 TRBV6-5 CASTEGRGSQETQYF TGTGCCAGCACCGAGGGGCGGGGGTCTCAGGAGACCCAGTACTTC
. TRBD1 TRBJ1-3 TRBV19 CASTSRDRATSGNTIYF TGTGCCAGCACATCCCGGGACAGGGCTACGTCTGGAAACACCATATATTTT
. TRBD2 TRBJ2-3 TRBV2 CASTPMTSGKTDTQYF TGTGCCAGCACCCCAATGACTAGCGGGAAGACAGATACGCAGTATTTT
few TRBD1 TRBJ1-4 TRBV4-3 CASSQETQGEEKLFF TGCGCCAGCAGCCAAGAGACACAGGGGGAAGAAAAACTGTTTTTT
. . TRBJ2-5 TRBV21-1 CASSKKAGGLGLRTQYF TGTGCCAGCAGCAAAAAGGCCGGGGGACTAGGCCTAAGGACCCAGTACTTC
. TRBD2 TRBJ2-5 TRBV11-3 CASSFANWTSGRETQYF TGTGCCAGCAGCTTCGCAAATTGGACTAGCGGGAGGGAGACCCAGTACTTC
. . TRBJ1-2 TRBV5-1 CASSLEGPRGSGYTF TGCGCCAGCAGCTTGGAGGGCCCTAGGGGCAGTGGCTACACCTTC
few . TRBJ1-5 TRBV27 CASSSYSDQPQHF TGTGCCAGCAGTTCTTACAGTGATCAGCCCCAGCATTTT